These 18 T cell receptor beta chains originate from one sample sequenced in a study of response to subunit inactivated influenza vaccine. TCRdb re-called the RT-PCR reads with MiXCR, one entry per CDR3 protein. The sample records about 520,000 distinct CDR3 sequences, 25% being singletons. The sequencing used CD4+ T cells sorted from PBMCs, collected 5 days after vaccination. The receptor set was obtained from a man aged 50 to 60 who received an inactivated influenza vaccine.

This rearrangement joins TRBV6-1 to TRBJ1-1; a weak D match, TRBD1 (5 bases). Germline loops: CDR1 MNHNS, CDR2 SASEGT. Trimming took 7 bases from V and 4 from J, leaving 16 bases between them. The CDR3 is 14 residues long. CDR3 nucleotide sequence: TGTGCCAGCACCCCCATGGGGGGAGTCACTGAAGCTTTCTTT. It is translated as CASTPMGGVTEAFF.

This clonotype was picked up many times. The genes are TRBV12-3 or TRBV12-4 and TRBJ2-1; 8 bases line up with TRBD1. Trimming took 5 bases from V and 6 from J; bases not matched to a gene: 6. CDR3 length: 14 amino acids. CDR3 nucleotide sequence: TGTGCCAGCAGTCCCGGACAGGGAGGCAATGAGCAGTTCTTC. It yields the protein CASSPGQGGNEQFF.

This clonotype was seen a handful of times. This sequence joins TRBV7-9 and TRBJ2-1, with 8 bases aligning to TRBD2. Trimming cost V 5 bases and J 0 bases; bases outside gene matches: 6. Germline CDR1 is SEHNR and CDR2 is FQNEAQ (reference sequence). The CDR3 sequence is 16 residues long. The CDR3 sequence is CASSGRLAISYNEQFF. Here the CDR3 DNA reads TGTGCCAGCAGCGGAAGACTAGCGATCTCCTACAATGAGCAGTTCTTC. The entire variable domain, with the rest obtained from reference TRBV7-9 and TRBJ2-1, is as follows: DTGVSQNPRHKITKRGQNVTFRCDPISEHNRLYWYRQTLGQGPEFLTYFQNEAQLEKSRLLSDRFSAERPKGSFSTLEIQRTEQGDSAMYLCASSGRLAISYNEQFFGPGTRLTVL.

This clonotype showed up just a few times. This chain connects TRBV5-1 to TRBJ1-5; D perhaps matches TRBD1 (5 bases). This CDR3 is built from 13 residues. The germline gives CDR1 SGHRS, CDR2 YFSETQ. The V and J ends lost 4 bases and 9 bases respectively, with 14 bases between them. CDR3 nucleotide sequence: TGCGCCAGCAGCAAAGACCCTCAGGGGCCCCAGCATTTT. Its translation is CASSKDPQGPQHF.

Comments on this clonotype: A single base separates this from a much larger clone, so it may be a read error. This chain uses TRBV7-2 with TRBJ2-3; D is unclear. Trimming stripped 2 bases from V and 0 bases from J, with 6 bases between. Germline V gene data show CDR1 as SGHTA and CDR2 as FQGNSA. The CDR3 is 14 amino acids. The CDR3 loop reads CASSLMGSTDTQYF. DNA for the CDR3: TGTGCCAGCAGCTTAATGGGGAGCACAGATACGCAGTATTTT.

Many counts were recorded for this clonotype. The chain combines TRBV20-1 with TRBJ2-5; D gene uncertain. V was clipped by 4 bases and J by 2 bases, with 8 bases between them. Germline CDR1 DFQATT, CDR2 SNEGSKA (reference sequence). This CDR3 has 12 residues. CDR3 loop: CSAKQIQETQYF. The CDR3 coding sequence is TGCAGTGCTAAACAGATTCAAGAGACCCAGTACTTC.

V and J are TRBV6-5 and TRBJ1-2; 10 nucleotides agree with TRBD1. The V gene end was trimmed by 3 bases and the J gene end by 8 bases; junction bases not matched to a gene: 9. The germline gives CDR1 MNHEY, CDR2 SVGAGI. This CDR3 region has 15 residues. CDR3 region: CASSYFGTGEGGYTF. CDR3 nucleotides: TGTGCCAGCAGTTATTTTGGGACAGGGGAGGGCGGCTACACCTTC.

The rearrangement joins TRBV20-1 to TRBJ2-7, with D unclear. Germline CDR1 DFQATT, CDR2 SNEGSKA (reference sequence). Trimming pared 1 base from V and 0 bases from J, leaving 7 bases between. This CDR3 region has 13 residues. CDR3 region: CSARVYSSYEQYF. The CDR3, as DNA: TGCAGTGCTAGAGTATACAGCTCCTACGAGCAGTACTTC.

This CDR3 reads CSASMETSYGYTF. As DNA, the CDR3 is TGCAGTGCTAGTATGGAGACCAGTTATGGCTACACCTTC. The chain is built from TRBV20-1 and TRBJ1-2, with D hard to call. Germline V gives CDR1 DFQATT, CDR2 SNEGSKA (reference sequence). There are 13 residues in the CDR3. V was trimmed by 3 bases and J by 5 bases, leaving 13 bases between them.

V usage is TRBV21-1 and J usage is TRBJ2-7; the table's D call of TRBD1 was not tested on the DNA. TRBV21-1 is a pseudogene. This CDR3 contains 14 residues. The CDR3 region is CASGNSGGTWEQYF. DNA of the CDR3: TGTGCCAGCGGGAATAGCGGGGGGACGTGGGAGCAGTACTTC.

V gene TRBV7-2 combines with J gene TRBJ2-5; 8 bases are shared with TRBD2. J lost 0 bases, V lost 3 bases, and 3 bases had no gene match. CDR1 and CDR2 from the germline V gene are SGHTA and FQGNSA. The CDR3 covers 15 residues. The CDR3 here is CASSFGGRNQETQYF. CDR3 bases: TGTGCCAGCAGCTTTGGCGGGAGGAACCAAGAGACCCAGTACTTC.

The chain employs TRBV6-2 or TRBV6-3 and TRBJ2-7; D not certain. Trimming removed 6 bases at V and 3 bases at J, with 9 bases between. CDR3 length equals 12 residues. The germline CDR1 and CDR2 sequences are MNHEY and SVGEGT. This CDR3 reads CASRLDNYEQYF. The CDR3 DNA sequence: TGTGCCAGCAGGCTAGATAACTACGAGCAGTACTTC.

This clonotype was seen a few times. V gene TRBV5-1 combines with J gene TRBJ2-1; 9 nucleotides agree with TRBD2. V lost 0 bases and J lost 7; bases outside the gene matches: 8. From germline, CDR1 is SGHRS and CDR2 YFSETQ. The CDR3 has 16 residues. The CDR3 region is CASSLDLAGGLNEQFF. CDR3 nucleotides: TGCGCCAGCAGCTTGGATCTGGCGGGGGGGCTTAATGAGCAGTTCTTC.

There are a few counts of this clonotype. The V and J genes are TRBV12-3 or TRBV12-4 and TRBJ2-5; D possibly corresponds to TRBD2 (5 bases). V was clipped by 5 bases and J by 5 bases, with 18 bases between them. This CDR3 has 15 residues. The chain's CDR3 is CASSPGGLRRETQYF. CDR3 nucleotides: TGTGCCAGCAGTCCCGGCGGGCTTAGGAGGGAGACCCAGTACTTC.

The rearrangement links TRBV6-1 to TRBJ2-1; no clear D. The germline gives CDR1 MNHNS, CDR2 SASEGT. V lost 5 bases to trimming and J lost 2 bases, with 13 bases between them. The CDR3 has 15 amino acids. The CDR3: CASSPTARTYNEQFF. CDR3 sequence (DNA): TGTGCCAGCAGTCCGACCGCGCGCACCTACAATGAGCAGTTCTTC.

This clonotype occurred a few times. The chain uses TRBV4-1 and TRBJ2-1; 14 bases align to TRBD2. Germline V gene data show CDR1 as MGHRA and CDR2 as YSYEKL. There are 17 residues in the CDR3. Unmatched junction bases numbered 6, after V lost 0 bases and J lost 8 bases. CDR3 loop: CASSQEQGLAGVYEQFF. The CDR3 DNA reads TGCGCCAGCAGCCAAGAGCAGGGACTAGCGGGAGTTTATGAGCAGTTCTTC.

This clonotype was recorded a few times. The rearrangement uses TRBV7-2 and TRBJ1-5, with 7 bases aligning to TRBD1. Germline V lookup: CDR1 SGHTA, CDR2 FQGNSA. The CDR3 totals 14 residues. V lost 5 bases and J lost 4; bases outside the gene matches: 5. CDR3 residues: CASSTDRTNQPQHF. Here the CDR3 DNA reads TGTGCCAGCAGCACGGACAGGACTAATCAGCCCCAGCATTTT.

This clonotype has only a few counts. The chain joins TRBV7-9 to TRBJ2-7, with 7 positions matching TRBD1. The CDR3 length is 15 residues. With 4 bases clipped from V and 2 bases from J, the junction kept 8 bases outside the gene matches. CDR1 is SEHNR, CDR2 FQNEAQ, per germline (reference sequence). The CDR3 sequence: CASSSYRGRTYEQYF. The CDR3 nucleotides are TGTGCCAGCAGCTCATACAGGGGTAGGACCTACGAGCAGTACTTC.